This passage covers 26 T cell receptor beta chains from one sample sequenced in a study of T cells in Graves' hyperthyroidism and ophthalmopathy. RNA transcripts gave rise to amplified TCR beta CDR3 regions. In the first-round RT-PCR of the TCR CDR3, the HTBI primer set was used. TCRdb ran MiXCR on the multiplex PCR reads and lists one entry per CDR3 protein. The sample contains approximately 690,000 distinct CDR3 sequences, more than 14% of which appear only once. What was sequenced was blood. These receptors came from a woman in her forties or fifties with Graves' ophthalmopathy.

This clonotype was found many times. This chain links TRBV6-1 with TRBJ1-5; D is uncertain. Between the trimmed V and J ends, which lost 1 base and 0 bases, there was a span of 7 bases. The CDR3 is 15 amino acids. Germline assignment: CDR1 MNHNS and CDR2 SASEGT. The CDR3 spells CASSEGPYSNQPQHF. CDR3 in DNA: TGTGCCAGCAGTGAAGGGCCTTATAGCAATCAGCCCCAGCATTTT.

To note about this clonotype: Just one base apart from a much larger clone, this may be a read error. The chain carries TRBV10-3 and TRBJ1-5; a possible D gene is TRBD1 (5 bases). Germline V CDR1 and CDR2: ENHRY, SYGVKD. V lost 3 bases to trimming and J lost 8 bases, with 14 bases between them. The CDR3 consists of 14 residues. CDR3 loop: CAISERGSYKPQHF. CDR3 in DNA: TGTGCCATCAGTGAACGGGGGTCTTATAAGCCCCAGCATTTT.

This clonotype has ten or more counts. This CDR3 is CASTPWGRKSTDTQYF. The DNA for the CDR3 is TGTGCCAGCACCCCCTGGGGACGGAAGAGCACAGATACGCAGTATTTT. The chain is built from TRBV9 and TRBJ2-3; D tentatively reads TRBD1 or TRBD2 (5 bases each). The germline V and J ends were trimmed by 6 bases and 0 bases, with 17 bases remaining between them. Germline V gene lookup returns CDR1 SGDLS and CDR2 YYNGEE. This CDR3 contains 16 residues. Looking up the rest from reference TRBV9 and TRBJ2-3 gives the full variable domain: DSGVTQTPKHLITATGQRVTLRCSPRSGDLSVYWYQQSLDQGLQFLIQYYNGEERAKGNILERFSAQQFPDLHSELNLSSLELGDSALYFCASTPWGRKSTDTQYFGPGTRLTVL.

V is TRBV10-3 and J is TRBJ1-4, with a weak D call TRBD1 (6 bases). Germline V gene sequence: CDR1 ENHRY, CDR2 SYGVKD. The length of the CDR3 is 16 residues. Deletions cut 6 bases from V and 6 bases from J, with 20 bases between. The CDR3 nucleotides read TGTGCCATCAGGCCGCACCACAGGGTATTGTATGAAAAACTGTTTTTT. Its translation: CAIRPHHRVLYEKLFF.

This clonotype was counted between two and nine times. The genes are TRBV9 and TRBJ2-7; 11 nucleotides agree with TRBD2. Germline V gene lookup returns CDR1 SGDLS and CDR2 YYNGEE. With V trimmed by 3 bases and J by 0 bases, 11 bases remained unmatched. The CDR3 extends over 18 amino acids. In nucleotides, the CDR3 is TGTGCCAGCAGCGATCCCCTAGCGGGAGGCCCGAGCTCCTACGAGCAGTACTTC. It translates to CASSDPLAGGPSSYEQYF. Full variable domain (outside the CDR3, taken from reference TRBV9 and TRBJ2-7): DSGVTQTPKHLITATGQRVTLRCSPRSGDLSVYWYQQSLDQGLQFLIQYYNGEERAKGNILERFSAQQFPDLHSELNLSSLELGDSALYFCASSDPLAGGPSSYEQYFGPGTRLTVT.

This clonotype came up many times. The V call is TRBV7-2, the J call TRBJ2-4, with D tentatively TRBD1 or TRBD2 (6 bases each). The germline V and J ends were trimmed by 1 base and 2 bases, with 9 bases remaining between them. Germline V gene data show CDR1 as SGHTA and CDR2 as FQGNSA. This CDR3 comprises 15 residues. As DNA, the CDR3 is TGTGCCAGCAGCTTAGTTGGGGGGCCCAAAAACATTCAGTACTTC. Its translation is CASSLVGGPKNIQYF.

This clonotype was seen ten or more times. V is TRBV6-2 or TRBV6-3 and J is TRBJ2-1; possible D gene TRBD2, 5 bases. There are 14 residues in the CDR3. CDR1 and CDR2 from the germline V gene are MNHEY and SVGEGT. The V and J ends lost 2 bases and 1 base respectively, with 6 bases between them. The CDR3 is CASSYRGSYNEQFF. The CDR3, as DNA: TGTGCCAGCAGTTACCGGGGATCCTACAATGAGCAGTTCTTC.

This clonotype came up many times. The CDR3, as DNA: TGTGCCAGCAGCGTAGGATTAGGTTCACCCCTGGAGACCCAGTACTTC. This gives the protein CASSVGLGSPLETQYF. The rearrangement uses TRBV9 and TRBJ2-5; D is undetermined. The CDR3 is made up of 16 amino acids. Trimming removed 0 bases at V and 5 bases at J, with 17 bases between. The V gene's germline CDR1 is SGDLS and CDR2 YYNGEE. Filled out from reference TRBV9 and TRBJ2-5, the complete variable domain reads DSGVTQTPKHLITATGQRVTLRCSPRSGDLSVYWYQQSLDQGLQFLIQYYNGEERAKGNILERFSAQQFPDLHSELNLSSLELGDSALYFCASSVGLGSPLETQYFGPGTRLLVL.

The CDR3 protein is CASSRPGPNYEQYF. Written as DNA, the CDR3 is TGTGCCAGCAGCCGACCGGGACCGAACTACGAGCAGTACTTC. V gene TRBV7-9 combines with J gene TRBJ2-7, with D tentatively TRBD1 or TRBD2 (5 bases each). With 5 bases removed from V and 3 bases from J, the gap between germline ends came to 14 bases. The CDR3 spans 14 residues. CDR1 and CDR2 from the germline V gene are SEHNR and FQNEAQ (reference sequence).

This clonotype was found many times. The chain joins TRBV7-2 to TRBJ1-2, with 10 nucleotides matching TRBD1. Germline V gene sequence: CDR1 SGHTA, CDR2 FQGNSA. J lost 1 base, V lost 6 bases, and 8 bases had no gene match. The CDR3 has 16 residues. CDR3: CASSYLRDRGNYGYTF. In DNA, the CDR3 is TGTGCCAGCAGTTATCTCCGGGACAGGGGTAACTATGGCTACACCTTC.

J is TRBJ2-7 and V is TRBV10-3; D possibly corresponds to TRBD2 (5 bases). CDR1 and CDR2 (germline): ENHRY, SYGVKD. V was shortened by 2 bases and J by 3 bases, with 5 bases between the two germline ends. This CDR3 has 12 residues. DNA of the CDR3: TGTGCCATCAGTGAGCGGGACTACGAGCAGTACTTC. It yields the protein CAISERDYEQYF.

CDR3 sequence (DNA): TGCAGTGCTAGAGCCCGGACAGTTAATCAGCCCCAGCATTTT. Translating gives CSARARTVNQPQHF. V usage is TRBV20-1 and J usage is TRBJ1-5; the D gene is possibly TRBD1 (6 bases). The V end was cut by 1 base, the J end by 4 bases, with 11 bases between. The germline V gene has CDR1 DFQATT and CDR2 SNEGSKA (reference sequence). The CDR3 has 14 residues.

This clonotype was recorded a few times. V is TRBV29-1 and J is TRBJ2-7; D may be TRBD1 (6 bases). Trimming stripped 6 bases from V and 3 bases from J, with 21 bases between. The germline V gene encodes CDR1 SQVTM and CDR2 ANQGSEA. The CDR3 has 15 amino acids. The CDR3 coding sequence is TGCAGCGTGATCCACGGGAAAATAGGGGGCTACGAGCAGTACTTC. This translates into CSVIHGKIGGYEQYF.

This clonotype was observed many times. CDR3 sequence (DNA): TGTGCCAGCAGTCTGAGGGACAGGGATCGAGATACGCAGTATTTT. As protein: CASSLRDRDRDTQYF. This chain links TRBV28 with TRBJ2-3, with TRBD1 identical over 9 bases. Germline lookup yields CDR1 MDHEN and CDR2 SYDVKM. The CDR3 contains 15 residues. The J segment lost 5 bases and the V segment lost 5 bases, leaving 8 bases of the junction unmatched.

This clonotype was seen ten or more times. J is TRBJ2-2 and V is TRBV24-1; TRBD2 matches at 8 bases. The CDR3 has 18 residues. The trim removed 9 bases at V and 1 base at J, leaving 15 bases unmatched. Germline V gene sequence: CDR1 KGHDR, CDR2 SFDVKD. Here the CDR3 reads CATHYLQVAGQNTGELFF. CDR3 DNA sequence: TGTGCCACCCACTATCTGCAAGTAGCGGGGCAGAACACCGGGGAGCTGTTTTTT.

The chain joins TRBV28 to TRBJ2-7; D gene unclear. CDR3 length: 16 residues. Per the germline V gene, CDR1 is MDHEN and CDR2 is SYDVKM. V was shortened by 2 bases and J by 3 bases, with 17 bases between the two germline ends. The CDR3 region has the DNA TGTGCCAGCAGTTTAGTTGGATTGAAAGGTGACTACGAGCAGTACTTC. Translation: CASSLVGLKGDYEQYF.

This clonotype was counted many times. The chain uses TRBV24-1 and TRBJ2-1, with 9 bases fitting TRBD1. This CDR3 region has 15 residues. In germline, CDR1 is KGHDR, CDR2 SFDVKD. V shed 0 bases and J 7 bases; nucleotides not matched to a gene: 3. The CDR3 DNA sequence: TGTGCCACCAGTGATTTGACAGGGGGCAGGAATGAGCAGTTCTTC. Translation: CATSDLTGGRNEQFF.

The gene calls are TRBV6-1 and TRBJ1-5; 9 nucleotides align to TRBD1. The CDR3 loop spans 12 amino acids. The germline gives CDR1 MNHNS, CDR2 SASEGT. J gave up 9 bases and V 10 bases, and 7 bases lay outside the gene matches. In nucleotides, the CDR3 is TGTGCCACTAGACAGGGGGATGGGCCCCAGCATTTT. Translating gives CATRQGDGPQHF.

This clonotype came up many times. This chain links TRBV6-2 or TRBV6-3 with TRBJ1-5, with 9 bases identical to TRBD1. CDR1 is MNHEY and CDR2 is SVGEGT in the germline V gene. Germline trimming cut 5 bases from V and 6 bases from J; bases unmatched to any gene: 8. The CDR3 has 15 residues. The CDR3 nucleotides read TGTGCCAGCAGTGCCGGACAGGGGTTTTTTCAGCCCCAGCATTTT. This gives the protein CASSAGQGFFQPQHF.

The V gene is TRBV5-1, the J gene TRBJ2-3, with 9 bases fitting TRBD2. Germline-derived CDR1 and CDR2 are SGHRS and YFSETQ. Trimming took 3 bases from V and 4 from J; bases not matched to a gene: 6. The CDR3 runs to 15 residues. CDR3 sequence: CASSWREGGADTQYF. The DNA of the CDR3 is TGCGCCAGCAGCTGGCGGGAGGGAGGCGCAGATACGCAGTATTTT.

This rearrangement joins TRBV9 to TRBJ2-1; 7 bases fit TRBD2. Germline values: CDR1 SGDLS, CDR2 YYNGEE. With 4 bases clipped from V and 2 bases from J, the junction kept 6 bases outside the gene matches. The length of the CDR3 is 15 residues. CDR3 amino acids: CASSTAGVPYNEQFF. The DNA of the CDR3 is TGTGCCAGCAGCACGGCGGGAGTTCCCTACAATGAGCAGTTCTTC.

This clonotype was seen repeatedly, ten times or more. As DNA, the CDR3 is TGTGCCAGCAGTCCTAGCGGGAGCTACAATGAGCAGTTCTTC. It codes for CASSPSGSYNEQFF. This sequence joins TRBV12-3 or TRBV12-4 and TRBJ2-1; the match to TRBD2 covers 10 bases. The V gene end was trimmed by 5 bases and the J gene end by 3 bases; junction bases not matched to a gene: 1. The CDR3 has 14 amino acids.

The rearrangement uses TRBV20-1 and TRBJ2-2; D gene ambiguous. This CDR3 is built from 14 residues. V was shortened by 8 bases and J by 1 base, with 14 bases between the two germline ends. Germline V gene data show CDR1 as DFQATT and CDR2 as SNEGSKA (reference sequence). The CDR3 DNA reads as TGCAGTAATACAGCAGCGCAGAACACCGGGGAGCTGTTTTTT. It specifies CSNTAAQNTGELFF.

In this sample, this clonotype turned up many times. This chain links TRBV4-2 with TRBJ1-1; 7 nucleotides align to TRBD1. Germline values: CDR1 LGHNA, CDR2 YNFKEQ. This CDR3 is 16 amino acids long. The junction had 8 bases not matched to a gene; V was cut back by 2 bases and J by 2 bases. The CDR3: CASSQRGTEANTEAFF. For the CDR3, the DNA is TGTGCCAGCAGCCAAAGAGGGACAGAAGCTAACACTGAAGCTTTCTTT.

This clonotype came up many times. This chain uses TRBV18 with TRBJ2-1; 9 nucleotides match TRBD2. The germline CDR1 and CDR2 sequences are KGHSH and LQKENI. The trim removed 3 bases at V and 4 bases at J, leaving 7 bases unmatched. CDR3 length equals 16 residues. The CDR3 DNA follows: TGTGCCAGCTCACCCTTAGCGGGAGTGAGGTACAATGAGCAGTTCTTC. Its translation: CASSPLAGVRYNEQFF.

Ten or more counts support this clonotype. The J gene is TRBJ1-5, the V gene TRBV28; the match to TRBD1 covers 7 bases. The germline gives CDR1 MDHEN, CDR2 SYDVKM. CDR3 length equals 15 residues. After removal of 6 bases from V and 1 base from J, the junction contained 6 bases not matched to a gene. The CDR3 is CASSRQGISNQPQHF. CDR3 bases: TGTGCCAGCAGCCGACAGGGTATCAGCAATCAGCCCCAGCATTTT.